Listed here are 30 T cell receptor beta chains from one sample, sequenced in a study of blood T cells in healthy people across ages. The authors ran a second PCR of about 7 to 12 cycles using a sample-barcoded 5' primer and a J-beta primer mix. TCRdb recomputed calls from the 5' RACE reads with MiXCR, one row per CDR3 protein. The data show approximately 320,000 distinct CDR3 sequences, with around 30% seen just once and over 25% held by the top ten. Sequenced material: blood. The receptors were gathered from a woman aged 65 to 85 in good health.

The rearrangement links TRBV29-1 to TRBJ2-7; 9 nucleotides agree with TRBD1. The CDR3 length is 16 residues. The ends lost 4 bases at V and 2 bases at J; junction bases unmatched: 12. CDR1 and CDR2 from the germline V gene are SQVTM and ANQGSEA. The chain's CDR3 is CSVVPADRGATYEQYF. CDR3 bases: TGCAGCGTTGTCCCTGCGGACAGGGGCGCAACCTACGAGCAGTACTTC.

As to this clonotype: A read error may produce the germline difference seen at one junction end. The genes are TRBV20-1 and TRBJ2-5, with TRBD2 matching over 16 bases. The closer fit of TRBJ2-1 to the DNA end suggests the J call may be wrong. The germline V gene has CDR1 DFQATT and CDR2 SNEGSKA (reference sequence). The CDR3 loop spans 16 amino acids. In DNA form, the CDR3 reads TGCAGTGCCAGAGGGACTAGCGGGAGGGCCGGAAATGAGCAGTTCTTC. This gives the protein CSARGTSGRAGNEQFF.

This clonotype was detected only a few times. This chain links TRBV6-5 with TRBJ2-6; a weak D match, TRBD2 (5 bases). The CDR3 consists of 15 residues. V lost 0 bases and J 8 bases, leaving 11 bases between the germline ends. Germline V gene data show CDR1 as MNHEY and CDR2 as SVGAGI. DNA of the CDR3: TGTGCCAGCAGTTACTCTAGGACGGGGACCAACGTCCTGACTTTC. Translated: CASSYSRTGTNVLTF.

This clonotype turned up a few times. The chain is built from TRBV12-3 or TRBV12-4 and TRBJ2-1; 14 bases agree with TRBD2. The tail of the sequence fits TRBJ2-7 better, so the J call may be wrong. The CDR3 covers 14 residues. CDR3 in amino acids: CASRGLAGDYEQYF. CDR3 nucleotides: TGTGCCAGCAGGGGACTAGCGGGAGACTACGAGCAGTACTTC.

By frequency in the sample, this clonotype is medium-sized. This CDR3 reads CASRTGGLETQYF. Here the CDR3 DNA reads TGTGCCAGCAGGACAGGGGGCCTGGAGACCCAGTACTTC. V gene TRBV28 combines with J gene TRBJ2-5, with 10 positions matching TRBD1. The CDR3 has 13 residues. Germline CDR1 MDHEN, CDR2 SYDVKM. Germline trimming cut 6 bases from V and 5 bases from J; bases unmatched to any gene: 3.

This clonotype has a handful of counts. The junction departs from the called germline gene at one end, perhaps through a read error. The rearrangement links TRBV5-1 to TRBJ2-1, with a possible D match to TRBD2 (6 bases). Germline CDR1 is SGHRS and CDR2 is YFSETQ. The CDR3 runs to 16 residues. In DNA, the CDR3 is TGCGTCAGCAGCTCGCTCCGGGACTCTTCGATTGGGGAGCAGTTCTTC. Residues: CVSSSLRDSSIGEQFF.

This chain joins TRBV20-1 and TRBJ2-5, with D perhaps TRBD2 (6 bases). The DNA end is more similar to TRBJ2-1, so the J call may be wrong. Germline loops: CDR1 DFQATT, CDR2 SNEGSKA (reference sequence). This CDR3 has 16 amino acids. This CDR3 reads CSARTLTGAFGVEQFF. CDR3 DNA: TGCAGTGCTAGAACCCTAACGGGAGCTTTCGGTGTTGAGCAGTTCTTC.

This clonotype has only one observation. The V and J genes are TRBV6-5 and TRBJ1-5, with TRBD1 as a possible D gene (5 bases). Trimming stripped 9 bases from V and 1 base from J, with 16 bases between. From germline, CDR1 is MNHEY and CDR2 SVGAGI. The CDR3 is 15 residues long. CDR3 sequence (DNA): TGTGCCAGGGGAGATCGGGGGGGGAGCAATCAGCCCCAGCATTTT. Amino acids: CARGDRGGSNQPQHF.

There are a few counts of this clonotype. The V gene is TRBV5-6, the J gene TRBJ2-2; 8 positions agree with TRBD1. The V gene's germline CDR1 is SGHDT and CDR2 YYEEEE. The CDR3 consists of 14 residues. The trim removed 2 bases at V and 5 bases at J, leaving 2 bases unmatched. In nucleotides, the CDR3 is TGTGCCAGCAGCTTCAGGGGGCGGACCGGGGAGCTGTTTTTT. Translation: CASSFRGRTGELFF.

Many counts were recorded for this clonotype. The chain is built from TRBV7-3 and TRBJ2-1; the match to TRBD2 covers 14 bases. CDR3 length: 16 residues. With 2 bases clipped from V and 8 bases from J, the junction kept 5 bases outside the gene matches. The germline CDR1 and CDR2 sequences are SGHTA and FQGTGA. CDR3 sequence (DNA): TGTGCCAGCAGCTTAGAAGCGGGACTAGCGGGAGATGAGCAGTTCTTC. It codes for CASSLEAGLAGDEQFF.

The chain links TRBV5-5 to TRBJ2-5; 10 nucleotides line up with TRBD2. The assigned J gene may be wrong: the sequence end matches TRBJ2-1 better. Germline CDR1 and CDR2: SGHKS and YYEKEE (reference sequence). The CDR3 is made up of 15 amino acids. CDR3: CASSSLAGAWNEQFF. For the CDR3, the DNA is TGTGCCAGCAGTTCGCTAGCGGGAGCTTGGAATGAGCAGTTCTTC.

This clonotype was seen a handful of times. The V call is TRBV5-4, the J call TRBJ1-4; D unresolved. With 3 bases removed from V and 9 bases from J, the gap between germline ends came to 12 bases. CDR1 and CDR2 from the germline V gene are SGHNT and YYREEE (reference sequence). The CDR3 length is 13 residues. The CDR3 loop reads CASSSEGHQKLFF. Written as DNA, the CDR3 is TGTGCCAGCAGCTCGGAGGGCCACCAAAAACTGTTTTTT.

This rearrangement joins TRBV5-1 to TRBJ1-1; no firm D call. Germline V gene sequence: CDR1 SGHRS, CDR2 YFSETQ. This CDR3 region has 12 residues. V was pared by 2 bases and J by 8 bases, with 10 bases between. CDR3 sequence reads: CASSFSGIEAFF. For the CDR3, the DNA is TGCGCCAGCAGCTTTAGTGGAATCGAAGCTTTCTTT.

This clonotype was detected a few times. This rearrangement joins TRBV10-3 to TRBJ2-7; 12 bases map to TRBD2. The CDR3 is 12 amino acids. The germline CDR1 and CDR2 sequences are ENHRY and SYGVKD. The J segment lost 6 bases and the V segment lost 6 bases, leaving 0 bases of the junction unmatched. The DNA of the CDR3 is TGTGCCATCAGACTAGCGGGAGGCGAGCAGTACTTC. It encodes CAIRLAGGEQYF.

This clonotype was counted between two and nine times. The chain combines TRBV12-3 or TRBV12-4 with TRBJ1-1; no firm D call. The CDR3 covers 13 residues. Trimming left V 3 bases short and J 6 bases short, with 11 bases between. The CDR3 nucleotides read TGTGCCAGCAGTTTTTCAGGTTACGCTGAAGCTTTCTTT. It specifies CASSFSGYAEAFF.

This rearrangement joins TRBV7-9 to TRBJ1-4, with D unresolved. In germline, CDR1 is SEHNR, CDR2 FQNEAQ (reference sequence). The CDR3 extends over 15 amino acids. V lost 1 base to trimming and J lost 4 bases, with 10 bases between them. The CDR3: CASSLGGDHNEKLFF. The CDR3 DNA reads TGTGCCAGCAGCTTAGGGGGAGACCATAATGAAAAACTGTTTTTT.

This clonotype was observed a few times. CDR3 loop: CASSPIPGTSVYNEQFF. The CDR3 bases are TGTGCCAGCAGCCCGATCCCCGGGACTAGCGTCTACAATGAGCAGTTCTTC. This chain links TRBV11-2 with TRBJ2-1; TRBD2 aligns across 10 bases. The length of the CDR3 is 17 residues. Germline CDR1 and CDR2: SGHAT and FQNNGV. J was trimmed by 3 bases and V by 5 bases; bases with no gene match: 10. Full variable domain (missing parts from reference TRBV11-2 and TRBJ2-1): EAGVAQSPRYKIIEKRQSVAFWCNPISGHATLYWYQQILGQGPKLLIQFQNNGVVDDSQLPKDRFSAERLKGVDSTLKIQPAKLEDSAVYLCASSPIPGTSVYNEQFFGPGTRLTVL.

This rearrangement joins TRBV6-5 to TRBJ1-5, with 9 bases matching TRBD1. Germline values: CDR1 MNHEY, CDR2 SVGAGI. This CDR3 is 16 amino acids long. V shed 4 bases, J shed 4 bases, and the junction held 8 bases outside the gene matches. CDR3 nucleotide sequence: TGTGCCAGCAGTTCCATACCCGGGACAGGGAATCAGCCCCAGCATTTT. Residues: CASSSIPGTGNQPQHF.

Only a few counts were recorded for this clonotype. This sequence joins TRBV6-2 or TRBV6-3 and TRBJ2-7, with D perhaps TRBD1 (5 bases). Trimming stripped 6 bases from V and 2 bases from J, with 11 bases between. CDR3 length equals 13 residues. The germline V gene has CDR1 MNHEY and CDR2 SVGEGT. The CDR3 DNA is TGTGCCAGCAGGACAGTGGTCCCCTACGAGCAGTACTTC. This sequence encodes CASRTVVPYEQYF.

CDR3 amino acids: CATSDSLGEQYF. The DNA of the CDR3 is TGTGCCACCAGTGATTCCCTAGGCGAGCAGTACTTC. V usage is TRBV24-1 and J usage is TRBJ2-7; D unresolved. The CDR3 is made up of 12 amino acids. The germline gives CDR1 KGHDR, CDR2 SFDVKD. V was cut by 2 bases and J by 6 bases, with 7 bases left in between.

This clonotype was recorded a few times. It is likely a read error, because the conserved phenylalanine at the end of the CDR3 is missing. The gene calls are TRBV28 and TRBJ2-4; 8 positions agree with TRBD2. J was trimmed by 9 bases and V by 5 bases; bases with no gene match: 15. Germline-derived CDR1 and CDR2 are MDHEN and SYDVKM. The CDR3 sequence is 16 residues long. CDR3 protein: CASSPTRGGFLGIQYL. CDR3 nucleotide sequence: TGTGCCAGCAGTCCCACCCGGGGGGGTTTTCTTGGCATTCAGTACCTC.

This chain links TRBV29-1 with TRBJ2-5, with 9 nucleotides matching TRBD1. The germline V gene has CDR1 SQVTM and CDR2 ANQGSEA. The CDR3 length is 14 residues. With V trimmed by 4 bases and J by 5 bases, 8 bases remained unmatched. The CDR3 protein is CSVVGTGTPETQYF. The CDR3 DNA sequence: TGCAGCGTTGTGGGGACAGGGACGCCCGAGACCCAGTACTTC.

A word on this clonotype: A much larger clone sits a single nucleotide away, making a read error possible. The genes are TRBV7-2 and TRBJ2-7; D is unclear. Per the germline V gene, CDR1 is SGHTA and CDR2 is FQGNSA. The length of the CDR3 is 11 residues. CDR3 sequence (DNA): TGTGCCAGCAGCTTAGTAGACGAGCAGCACTTC. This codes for CASSLVDEQHF.

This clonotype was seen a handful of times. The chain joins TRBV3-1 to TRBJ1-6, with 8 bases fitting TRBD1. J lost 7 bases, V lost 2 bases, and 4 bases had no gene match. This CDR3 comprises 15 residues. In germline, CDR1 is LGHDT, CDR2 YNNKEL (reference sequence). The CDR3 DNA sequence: TGTGCCAGCAGCCAAACCGGGACAGGAAATTCACCCCTCCACTTT. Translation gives CASSQTGTGNSPLHF.

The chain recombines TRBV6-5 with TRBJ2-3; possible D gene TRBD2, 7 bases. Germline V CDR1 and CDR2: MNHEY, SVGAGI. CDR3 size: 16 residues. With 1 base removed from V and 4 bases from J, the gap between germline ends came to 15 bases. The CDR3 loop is CASSYYGGRGADTQYF. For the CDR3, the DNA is TGTGCCAGCAGTTACTACGGGGGGCGCGGGGCAGATACGCAGTATTTT.

CDR3 region: CASSLGSANYEQYF. DNA of the CDR3: TGCGCCAGCAGCTTGGGGTCCGCGAACTACGAGCAGTACTTC. The chain employs TRBV5-1 and TRBJ2-5; no reliable D call. The DNA end is a closer match to TRBJ2-7, so the J assignment may be wrong. The CDR3 contains 14 residues. Germline loops: CDR1 SGHRS, CDR2 YFSETQ.

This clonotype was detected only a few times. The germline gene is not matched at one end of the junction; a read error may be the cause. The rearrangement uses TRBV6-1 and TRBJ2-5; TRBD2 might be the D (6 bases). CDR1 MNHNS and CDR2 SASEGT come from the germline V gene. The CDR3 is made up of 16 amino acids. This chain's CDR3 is CTSSRLLAFNQETQYF. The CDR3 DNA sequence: TGTACCAGCAGCCGCCTTCTAGCGTTCAACCAAGAGACCCAGTACTTC.

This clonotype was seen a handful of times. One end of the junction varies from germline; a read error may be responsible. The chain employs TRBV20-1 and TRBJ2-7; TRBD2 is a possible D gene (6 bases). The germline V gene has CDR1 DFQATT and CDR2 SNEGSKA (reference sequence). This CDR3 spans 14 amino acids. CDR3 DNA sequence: TGCAGCGCTAGAGAGGAGGGTCCTTCATCGTCCCAGTACTTC. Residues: CSAREEGPSSSQYF.

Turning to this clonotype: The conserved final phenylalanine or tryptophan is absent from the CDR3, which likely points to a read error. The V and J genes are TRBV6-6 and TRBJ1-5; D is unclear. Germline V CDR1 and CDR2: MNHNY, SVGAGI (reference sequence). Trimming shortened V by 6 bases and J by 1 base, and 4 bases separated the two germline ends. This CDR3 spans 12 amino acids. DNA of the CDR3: TGTGCCAGCAGCCCCAGCAATCAGCCCCAGCATTCT. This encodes CASSPSNQPQHS.

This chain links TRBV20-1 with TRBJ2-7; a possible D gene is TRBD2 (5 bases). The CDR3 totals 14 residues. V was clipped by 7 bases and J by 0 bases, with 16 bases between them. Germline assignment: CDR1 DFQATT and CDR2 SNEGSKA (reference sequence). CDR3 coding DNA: TGCAGTGTCACCGGGTTGAGGGACTCCTACGAGCAGTACTTC. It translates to CSVTGLRDSYEQYF.